The following is a T cell receptor beta chain sequence with its context. The read terminates 3 residues before the CDR3 end, so the remaining end is supplied by the germline J gene. The sample comes from a study of T cells in women clearing cervical HPV infection. Clones were read by immunoSEQ multiplex PCR, and TCRdb kept only the in-frame ones, dropping some. The sample's table shows some 30,000 clones. CDR1 and CDR2 from the germline V gene are SNHLY and FYNNEI. This CDR3 has 11 residues. The receptor was derived from a woman between 18 and 70 years old with a cervical HPV16 infection that either progressed to CIN3+ or cleared (not recorded which). The rearrangement joins TRBV2 to TRBJ1-2; D not resolved. Material: blood buffy coat. The CDR3 sequence is CASYVTYDYTF. The sequenced CDR3 bases are TGTGCCAGCTACGTAACCTACGAC.